This TCR beta chain was identified in a study of shared clonotypes between healthy human individuals. Findings and caveats of the study: Memory subsets generally showed lower estimated richness than naive subsets.

In the case of this clone: Its target is not known.

This table comes from immunoSEQ multiplex PCR, and its TCRdb copy is limited to in-frame clones, with some not included. The sample has 950,000 to 1,100,000 clones; about 75% are singletons. The CDR3 spans 15 residues. Germline CDR1 is SGHNT and CDR2 is YYREEE (reference sequence). Germline trimming cut 0 bases from V and 5 bases from J; bases unmatched to any gene: 4. The rearrangement joins TRBV5-4 to TRBJ2-5; TRBD2 agrees at 10 bases. Source material: memory CD4+ T cells sorted from blood. Subset denoted: CD45RA-negative fraction. The clonotype comes from a man aged 18-30 years in good health. This CDR3 is CASSLAGAGGETQYF. The CDR3 coding sequence is TGTGCCAGCAGCTTGGCTGGAGCGGGGGGGGAGACCCAGTACTTC.